This TCR beta chain is from a study of regulatory and conventional T cells in RAG deficiency (TCRdb year 2017). The study in broad terms: The study used high-throughput TCR beta sequencing to compare repertoire diversity and composition of Treg, conventional CD4+ and CD8+ T cells between RAG-deficient patients and healthy controls.

Before genomic DNA extraction, regulatory T cells were purified from blood as CD4+CD25-high CD127-low cells. Several healthy control donors served as the comparison group for repertoire analyses. V is shortened by 9 bases, J by 3 bases, and the region joining them spans 18 bases. CDR1 and CDR2, looked up from the germline V gene, are WSHSY and SAAADI. The CDR3 has 14 amino acids, counting the end cysteine and phenylalanine. Only the CDR3 DNA stays, 42 bases, in frame from base 1. Comments on this clone: No antigen is known for it. Base qualities are not recorded, but no much larger clone differs from it by a single base.

General conclusions and limits of the study: Some T-cell subset analyses were not done for some subjects. In Omenn syndrome and CID/AS patients compared with controls, roughly 97-fold fewer unique TCR beta sequences were detected from Treg cells, versus 9.5 to 10-fold fewer for other subsets. Shorter CDR3 lengths were found in all patient T-cell subsets, and >85% Treg-Tconv repertoire overlap at nucleotide and amino acid level was observed in Omenn syndrome patients. Compared with control T-cell subpopulations, the RAG-deficient patients had markedly lower Shannon entropy and higher Simpson indices. Sorted CD25-high CD127-low cells from Omenn syndrome patients may represent peripherally activated cells rather than bona fide Treg cells.

Library generation was performed with the immunoSEQ multiplex PCR assay. Rearranged TCR beta chain products were amplified from the genomic DNA of sorted T-cell subsets and were then sequenced. As for the authors' bioinformatics: Shannon entropy and Simpson indices were used to measure how diverse the repertoire of productive TCR beta rearrangements was. Clonal expansion was assessed by the summed frequency of the 100 most abundant productive TCR beta clonotypes among total reads. A self-reactivity index based on amino acid usage at CDR3beta positions 6 and 7 was applied to the TRB repertoires. Repertoire analyses used two-way ANOVA; flow cytometric analyses used Student t or Mann-Whitney tests. TCRdb obtained this table from immuneACCESS and retained in-frame rearrangements with V and J assigned. These tables miss some clones; where compared with another copy, unresolved V genes account for less than half of the shortfall, and the remainder is unexplained. Clone size and the V and J calls come from that table; the DNA yielded D and trimming. This sample gives several thousand clones in total; roughly nine tenths of them show up just once. The ten largest clones capture roughly 1.3% of the sample.

These data were also reused for a study on regulatory T cells. The second study also describes: The multiplex PCR used 52 forward TRBV primers and 13 reverse TRBJ primers, with assay-based and computational corrections for amplification bias. In patients, repertoires had restricted unique TRB V-J pairs and skewed V and J gene usage, with regulatory T cells showing the most marked changes. The study compared T-cell receptor beta repertoires of sorted regulatory, conventional CD4+ and CD8+ T cells between CD3G-deficient patients and healthy controls. Peripheral blood mononuclear cells were isolated by Ficoll density separation. Rearranged TRB loci were amplified from genomic DNA by multiplex PCR within the immunoSEQ assay. An Illumina HiSeq platform was used to sequence the TRB amplicons. Raw sequences were error-filtered and aligned to reference gene sequences by custom algorithms, then analyzed with the immunoSEQ online tools. Productive and nonproductive TRB rearrangement frequencies were evaluated among both unique and total sequences. Groups were compared by t tests, Mann-Whitney tests or two-way ANOVA performed in Prism software.

The sequence was obtained from a human donor in good health. The V gene is TRBV10-2 and the J gene is TRBJ2-7; 5 matching bases give a weak D call of TRBD1. Sequenced: Tregs sorted from blood. The CDR3 protein sequence reads: CASRQGVGNYEQYF. In nucleotides, the sequence is TGCGCCAGTCGCCAGGGTGTGGGGAACTACGAGCAGTACTTC.